This entry concerns a single T cell receptor beta chain. It lacks a known antigen. No base-level quality is on record; no much larger clone is a single base apart. The entry originates in a study of PD-L1 blockade in urothelial cancer (dated 2017 in TCRdb). Context from the whole study: Therapy was started in about 2014 for all patients, and atezolizumab 1,200 mg was administered intravenously every 3 weeks. Blood samples were analyzed at 3 weeks after treatment start (second dose) and at 6 weeks after treatment start. Progression-free survival longer than 6 months counted as durable clinical benefit, and TCR features were additionally tested against both progression-free and overall survival. Some 29 patients had pretreatment blood TCR-seq, about 25 had at least one posttreatment blood collection, and about 25 had tumor TCR-seq. About 10 patients achieved durable clinical benefit and some 20 did not. Patients had an ECOG performance status of 0 or 1 and had received between 0 and 3 prior chemotherapy regimens. The study was an exploratory multi-omic analysis of somatic, immune and clinical correlates of response to PD-L1 blockade with atezolizumab in urothelial cancer. Blood samples gave median yields of roughly 150,000 T cells and 83,000 or so unique TCRs, along with a median clonality of around 0.075. In the same patients, pretreatment tumors underwent whole exome sequencing and RNA sequencing in addition to TCR sequencing. About 90% of the roughly 29 patients were identified as males with urothelial cancer of bladder origin, and a prior smoking history was reported by 18 of 29 patients. Pretreatment tumor samples and matched peripheral blood, collected serially before and after atezolizumab treatment, underwent TCR sequencing. Overall study results and their limits: Because the sample size was small (n of about 31) and many of the analyses were exploratory, the results are meant to be hypothesis-generating. Improved progression-free and overall survival was associated with having pretreatment peripheral blood TCR clonality below the median. At 3 weeks after the start of treatment, tumor-associated TCR clones in peripheral blood had expanded more in patients with durable benefit (n of about 22, p = 0.022).

The sample's time point label, in plain terms: peripheral blood 6 weeks after treatment start. A cohort of some 29 patients with locally advanced or metastatic urothelial carcinoma, treated at Memorial Sloan Kettering on a trial protocol, was included. Peripheral blood mononuclear cells were collected pretreatment and during treatment, with between 1 and 8 total time points obtained per patient. The Qiagen DNeasy Blood extraction kit was used to purify genomic DNA from total PBMCs and from tumor samples. Collected pretreatment and during treatment, PBMCs were isolated and stored as previously described. Trimming removed 1 base from V and 2 bases from J, leaving 9 bases between the germline ends. Reading the germline V gene gives CDR1 MDHEN and CDR2 SYDVKM. The CDR3, cysteine through phenylalanine, is 15 amino acids long. The entry retains the CDR3 DNA only, 45 bases that are in frame from base 1.

Synthetic TCR analog templates were spiked into each PCR so that absolute template abundance could be estimated from read counts. TCRbeta CDR3 regions were amplified from genomic DNA with bias-controlled V and J gene primers using the immunoSEQ assay. Sequencing of rearranged TCRbeta segments was performed at approximately 20X coverage. On the authors' methods: Sequencing errors were corrected by clustering and CDR3s were annotated against IMGT to assign V, D and J genes. Downstream analyses used only productive TCRbeta rearrangements, leaving out any out-of-frame or stop-codon sequences. Clonality was computed as one minus Shannon entropy normalized by the log of the number of unique productive sequences. Fisher's exact test with Benjamini-Hochberg correction, using a cutoff of adjusted p below 0.01, was how clones that differed between time points or between blood and tumor were identified. In its TCRdb copy, this immuneACCESS table keeps in-frame sequences only and misses some clones. Where compared with another copy, unresolved V genes explain less than half of these, and the others have no known cause. The V and J calls and clone size were taken over from that table, and D and trimming were inferred from the DNA. A total of roughly 42,000 clones appear in this sample, roughly nine tenths of them only once. Jointly, the top ten make up 7.3% of the sample.

Sequences were derived from PBMCs, sampled around atezolizumab (anti-PD-L1) treatment. The chain couples TRBV28 to TRBJ1-5; the D gene cannot be named for sure. This clonotype was sampled from a man aged 70 or older with urothelial cancer. The CDR3 protein sequence reads: CASSLSLSGNQPQHF. At the DNA level, the sequence is TGTGCCAGCAGTTTATCTCTTAGCGGCAATCAGCCCCAGCATTTT.